This T cell receptor (beta chain) was obtained from a study of beta chain features in type 1 diabetes. The study, taken as a whole, reports: Moderate yet significant TCRB CDR3 shortening was seen in Type 1 diabetes patients in all four CD4+ subsets.

This clone has a handful of counts. The antigen remains undetermined. This CDR3 spans 14 amino acids. Trimming pared 6 bases from V and 4 bases from J, leaving 15 bases between. CDR1 is MNHNY, CDR2 SVGAGI, per germline (reference sequence). Since all of the isolated RNA was reverse transcribed, expressed TCRB transcripts were what got sequenced. Produced via immunoSEQ multiplex PCR; TCRdb's table is partial and in-frame only. The top ten clones hold 0.017% of a sample with some 250,000 clones, roughly a tenth of them seen once. About 120 mL of blood, on average, came from one heparinised draw per donor.

Sequenced material: naive CD4+ T cells from blood. The origin of this receptor is a man aged 30 to 45 with type 1 diabetes. This chain connects TRBV6-6 to TRBJ1-2; weak D call: TRBD1 (6 bases). Here the CDR3 DNA reads TGTGCCAGCAGGGGGGGGGCGGAAGGCTATGGCTACACCTTC. Its protein is CASRGGAEGYGYTF.